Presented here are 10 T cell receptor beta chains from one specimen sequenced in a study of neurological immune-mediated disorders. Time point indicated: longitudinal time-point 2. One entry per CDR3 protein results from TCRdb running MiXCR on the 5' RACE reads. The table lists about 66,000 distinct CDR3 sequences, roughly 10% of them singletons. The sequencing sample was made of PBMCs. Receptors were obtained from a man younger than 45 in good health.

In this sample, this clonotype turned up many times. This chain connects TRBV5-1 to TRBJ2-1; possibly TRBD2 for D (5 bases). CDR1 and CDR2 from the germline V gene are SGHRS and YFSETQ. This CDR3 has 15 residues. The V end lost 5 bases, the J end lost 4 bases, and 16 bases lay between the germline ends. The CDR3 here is CASRPEGHFYNEQFF. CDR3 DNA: TGCGCCAGCAGACCCGAGGGTCACTTTTACAATGAGCAGTTCTTC.

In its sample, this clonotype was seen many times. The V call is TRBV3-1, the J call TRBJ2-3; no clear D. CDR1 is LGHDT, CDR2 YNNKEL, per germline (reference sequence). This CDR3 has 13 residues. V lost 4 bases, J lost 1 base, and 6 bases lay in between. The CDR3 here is CASSPTGTDTQYF. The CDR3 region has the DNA TGTGCCAGCAGCCCGACCGGCACAGATACGCAGTATTTT.

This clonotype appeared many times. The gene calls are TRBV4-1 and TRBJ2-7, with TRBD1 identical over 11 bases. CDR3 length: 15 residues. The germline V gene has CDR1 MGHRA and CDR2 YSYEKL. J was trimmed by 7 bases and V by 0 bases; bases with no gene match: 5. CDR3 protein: CASSQDWTGGGEQYF. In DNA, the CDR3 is TGCGCCAGCAGCCAAGACTGGACAGGGGGCGGGGAGCAGTACTTC.

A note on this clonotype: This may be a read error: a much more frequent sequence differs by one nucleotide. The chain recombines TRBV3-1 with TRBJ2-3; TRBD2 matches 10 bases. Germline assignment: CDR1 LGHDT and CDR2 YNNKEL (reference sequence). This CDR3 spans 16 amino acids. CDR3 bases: TGTGTCAGCAGCCAAGATTCTAGCGGGAGTTCCCATACGCAGTATTTT. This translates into CVSSQDSSGSSHTQYF.

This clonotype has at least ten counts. The CDR3 coding sequence is TGTGCCATCAGTGAGAACACGGAGACCCAGTACTTC. This encodes CAISENTETQYF. The gene calls are TRBV10-3 and TRBJ2-5; no clear D gene. Germline-derived CDR1 and CDR2 are ENHRY and SYGVKD. Trimming shortened V by 2 bases and J by 5 bases, and 6 bases separated the two germline ends. This CDR3 has 12 amino acids.

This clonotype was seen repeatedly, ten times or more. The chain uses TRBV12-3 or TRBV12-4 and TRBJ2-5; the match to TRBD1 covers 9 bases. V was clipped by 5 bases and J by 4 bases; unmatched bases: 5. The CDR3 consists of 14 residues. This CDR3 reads CASSPPDRGETQYF. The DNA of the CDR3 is TGTGCCAGCAGTCCCCCGGACAGGGGAGAGACCCAGTACTTC.

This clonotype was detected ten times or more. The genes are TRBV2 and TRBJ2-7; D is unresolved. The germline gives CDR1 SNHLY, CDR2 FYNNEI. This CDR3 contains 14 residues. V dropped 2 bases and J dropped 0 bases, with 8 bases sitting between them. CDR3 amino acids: CASSEQGNSYEQYF. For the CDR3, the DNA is TGTGCCAGCAGTGAACAAGGTAACTCCTACGAGCAGTACTTC.

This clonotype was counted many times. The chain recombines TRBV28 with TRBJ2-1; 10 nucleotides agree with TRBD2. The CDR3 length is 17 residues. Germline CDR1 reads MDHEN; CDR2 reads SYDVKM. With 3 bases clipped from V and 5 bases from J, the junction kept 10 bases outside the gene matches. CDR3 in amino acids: CASSFRLAGESDNEQFF. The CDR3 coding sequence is TGTGCCAGCAGTTTCAGGCTAGCGGGAGAATCGGACAATGAGCAGTTCTTC.

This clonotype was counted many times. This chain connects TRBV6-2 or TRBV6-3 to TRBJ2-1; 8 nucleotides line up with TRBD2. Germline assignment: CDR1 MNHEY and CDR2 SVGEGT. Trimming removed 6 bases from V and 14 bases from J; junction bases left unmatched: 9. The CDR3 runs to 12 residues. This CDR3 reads CASRDPGLVKFF. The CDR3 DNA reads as TGTGCCAGCAGGGACCCGGGACTAGTTAAGTTCTTC.

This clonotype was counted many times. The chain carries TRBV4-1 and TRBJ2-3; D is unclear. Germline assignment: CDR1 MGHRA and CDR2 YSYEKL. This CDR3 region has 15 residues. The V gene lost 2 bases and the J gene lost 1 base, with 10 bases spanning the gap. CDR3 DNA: TGCGCCAGCAGCCAAATAGGAGCTCGCACAGATACGCAGTATTTT. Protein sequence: CASSQIGARTDTQYF.